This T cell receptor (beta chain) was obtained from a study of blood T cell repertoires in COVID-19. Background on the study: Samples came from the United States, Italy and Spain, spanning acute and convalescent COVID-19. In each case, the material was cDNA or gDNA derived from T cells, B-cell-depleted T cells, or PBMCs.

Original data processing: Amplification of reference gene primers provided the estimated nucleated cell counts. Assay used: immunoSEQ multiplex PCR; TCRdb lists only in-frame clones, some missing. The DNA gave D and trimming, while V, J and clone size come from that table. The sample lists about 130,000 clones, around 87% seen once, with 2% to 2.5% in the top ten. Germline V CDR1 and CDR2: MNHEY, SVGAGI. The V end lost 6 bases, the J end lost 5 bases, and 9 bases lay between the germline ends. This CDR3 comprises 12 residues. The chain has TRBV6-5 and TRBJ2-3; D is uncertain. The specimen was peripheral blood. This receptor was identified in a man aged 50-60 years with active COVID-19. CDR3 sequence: CASRTTGDTQYF. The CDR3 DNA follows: TGTGCCAGCAGAACTACGGGAGATACGCAGTATTTT.